The 30 T cell receptor beta chains presented below share a single source sample, sequenced in a study of cytomegalovirus exposure and HLA in healthy donors. Only in-frame clones appear in the TCRdb table, and some are missing; sequencing was by immunoSEQ multiplex PCR. Among roughly 300,000 clones listed, roughly 90% were seen once. Sequences were obtained from PBMCs. These TCRs come from a woman under 30 in good health and CMV-seronegative.

V gene TRBV4-1 combines with J gene TRBJ1-5, with D possibly matching TRBD1 (6 bases). The CDR3 contains 14 residues. The germline V gene has CDR1 MGHRA and CDR2 YSYEKL. V was pared by 0 bases and J by 6 bases, with 9 bases between. Written as DNA, the CDR3 is TGCGCCAGCAGCCAAGAAGGCAGGGGTCAGCCCCAGCATTTT. Protein sequence: CASSQEGRGQPQHF.

This clone has just a few counts. The genes are TRBV4-2 and TRBJ2-3; D remains ambiguous. Germline V CDR1 and CDR2: LGHNA, YNFKEQ. The CDR3 covers 16 residues. Trimming stripped 0 bases from V and 0 bases from J, with 10 bases between. CDR3 region: CASSQERSGSTDTQYF. CDR3 nucleotides: TGTGCCAGCAGCCAAGAGCGGAGTGGAAGCACAGATACGCAGTATTTT.

The chain carries TRBV5-6 and TRBJ2-3; D unclear. The V and J ends lost 4 bases and 2 bases respectively, with 8 bases between them. The CDR3 has 13 residues. CDR1 is SGHDT and CDR2 is YYEEEE in the germline V gene. CDR3 sequence (DNA): TGTGCCAGCAGCCCTATAAACACAGATACGCAGTATTTT. This gives the protein CASSPINTDTQYF.

This clone was seen once. This chain links TRBV7-2 with TRBJ2-7; 8 bases are shared with TRBD2. Germline loops: CDR1 SGHTA, CDR2 FQGNSA. V was clipped by 5 bases and J by 4 bases; unmatched bases: 16. The CDR3 spans 17 residues. CDR3 nucleotide sequence: TGTGCCAGCAGCCTTAACGCGGGGGGTCCGACAAGTTACGAGCAGTACTTC. Protein: CASSLNAGGPTSYEQYF.

The CDR3 coding sequence is TGTGCCACCAGCAGAGATCTGTCCAGTAACTATGGCTACACCTTC. It codes for CATSRDLSSNYGYTF. The chain combines TRBV15 with TRBJ1-2; D gene ambiguous. Trimming took off 0 bases at V and 1 base at J, with 9 bases between the two ends. CDR1 is LNHNV, CDR2 YYDKDF, per germline (reference sequence). The CDR3 contains 15 residues. The variable domain in full, with the rest retrieved from reference TRBV15 and TRBJ1-2, is DAMVIQNPRYQVTQFGKPVTLSCSQTLNHNVMYWYQQKSSQAPKLLFHYYDKDFNNEADTPDNFQSRRPNTSFCFLDIRSPGLGDTAMYLCATSRDLSSNYGYTFGSGTRLTVV.

This rearrangement joins TRBV5-1 to TRBJ1-2, with D possibly being TRBD1 (5 bases). Germline values: CDR1 SGHRS, CDR2 YFSETQ. With 4 bases removed from V and 4 bases from J, the gap between germline ends came to 23 bases. CDR3 length: 17 residues. The chain's CDR3 is CASSPDPQGGVTYGYTF. CDR3 bases: TGCGCCAGCAGCCCTGATCCGCAGGGAGGTGTAACCTATGGCTACACCTTC. Looking up the rest from reference TRBV5-1 and TRBJ1-2 gives the full variable domain: KAGVTQTPRYLIKTRGQQVTLSCSPISGHRSVSWYQQTPGQGLQFLFEYFSETQRNKGNFPGRFSGRQFSNSRSEMNVSTLELGDSALYLCASSPDPQGGVTYGYTFGSGTRLTVV.

This chain uses TRBV28 with TRBJ2-2; D gene unclear. From germline, CDR1 is MDHEN and CDR2 SYDVKM. The V gene lost 5 bases and the J gene lost 4 bases, with 2 bases spanning the gap. CDR3 size: 11 residues. The chain's CDR3 is CASSRTGELFF. The CDR3 DNA follows: TGTGCCAGCAGTCGCACCGGGGAGCTGTTTTTT.

CDR3 DNA: TGCGCCAGCAGTTATGACAGGGGGAGTAACTATGGCTACACCTTC. Encoded protein: CASSYDRGSNYGYTF. This chain connects TRBV4-1 to TRBJ1-2; 9 bases agree with TRBD1. V trimming: 6 bases; J trimming: 1 base; junction bases outside the gene matches: 6. CDR3 length: 15 amino acids. Germline V gene data show CDR1 as MGHRA and CDR2 as YSYEKL.

This chain links TRBV7-2 with TRBJ2-7; unclear D gene. Deletions cut 5 bases from V and 3 bases from J, with 11 bases between. Germline-derived CDR1 and CDR2 are SGHTA and FQGNSA. The CDR3 is 13 amino acids. The CDR3 bases are TGTGCCAGCAGCAGAAATACGGGCTACGAGCAGTACTTC. This codes for CASSRNTGYEQYF.

The CDR3 region is CASSLGAGGADTQYF. The CDR3 DNA is TGTGCCAGCAGCTTAGGGGCGGGAGGAGCAGATACGCAGTATTTT. The chain uses TRBV11-1 and TRBJ2-3; 8 bases are shared with TRBD2. Per the germline V gene, CDR1 is SGHAT and CDR2 is FQDESV (reference sequence). CDR3 length: 15 residues. J was trimmed by 4 bases and V by 1 base; bases with no gene match: 4.

This chain connects TRBV7-8 to TRBJ2-7; possibly TRBD2 for D (6 bases). The ends were cut back, 2 bases at V and 6 bases at J, with 29 bases in the middle. The CDR3 covers 19 residues. The V gene's germline CDR1 is SGHVS and CDR2 FQNEAQ. The CDR3 sequence: CASSLSFGRGTSDASEQYF. The DNA for the CDR3 is TGTGCCAGCAGCTTAAGCTTCGGCCGGGGGACCTCTGACGCATCCGAGCAGTACTTC.

This chain links TRBV28 with TRBJ2-7, with 8 bases lining up with TRBD1. V trimming: 5 bases; J trimming: 4 bases; junction bases outside the gene matches: 7. The CDR3 length is 14 residues. Germline V gives CDR1 MDHEN, CDR2 SYDVKM. The CDR3 DNA is TGTGCCAGCAGTAGTGGACAGGGTCTTTACGAGCAGTACTTC. Protein sequence: CASSSGQGLYEQYF.

The genes are TRBV25-1 and TRBJ2-1; 8 bases agree with TRBD2. From germline, CDR1 is MGHDK and CDR2 SYGVNS. The CDR3 loop spans 16 amino acids. V trimming: 3 bases; J trimming: 7 bases; junction bases outside the gene matches: 11. The CDR3 spells CASSEVAGRKWNEQFF. CDR3 nucleotides: TGTGCCAGCAGTGAGGTAGCGGGGAGAAAGTGGAATGAGCAGTTCTTC.

This chain uses TRBV4-3 with TRBJ2-7; 9 nucleotides line up with TRBD1. The germline V gene has CDR1 LGHNA and CDR2 YSLEER. The V segment lost 1 base and the J segment 4 bases; nucleotides outside the gene matches: 11. The CDR3 is 17 residues long. The CDR3 bases are TGCGCCAGCAGCCAAGCACCTGCCGGGACAGGGAATTACGAGCAGTACTTC. Protein sequence: CASSQAPAGTGNYEQYF.

The V call is TRBV19, the J call TRBJ1-1, with 7 bases matching TRBD1. The CDR3 totals 16 residues. V shed 7 bases, J shed 5 bases, and the junction held 16 bases outside the gene matches. The germline V gene has CDR1 LNHDA and CDR2 SQIVND (reference sequence). The CDR3 region has the DNA TGTGCCAGTAAACCGCTTAACAGGGGCGTAGGTACTGAAGCTTTCTTT. Amino acids: CASKPLNRGVGTEAFF.

This rearrangement joins TRBV18 to TRBJ2-5; 8 bases are shared with TRBD1. This CDR3 is built from 15 residues. V lost 6 bases, J lost 7 bases, and 13 bases stayed unmatched. Germline-derived CDR1 and CDR2 are KGHSH and LQKENI. The CDR3: CASSPPGTGMGTQYF. Here the CDR3 DNA reads TGTGCCAGCTCTCCCCCCGGGACAGGAATGGGGACCCAGTACTTC.

The gene calls are TRBV5-5 and TRBJ2-7; 11 nucleotides agree with TRBD1. The CDR3 has 13 residues. The V gene end was trimmed by 3 bases and the J gene end by 4 bases; junction bases not matched to a gene: 0. In germline, CDR1 is SGHKS, CDR2 YYEKEE (reference sequence). CDR3 bases: TGTGCCAGCAGCTGGGACAGGGGGTACGAGCAGTACTTC. It encodes CASSWDRGYEQYF. Combining the CDR3 with reference TRBV5-5 and TRBJ2-7 gives the whole variable domain DAGVTQSPTHLIKTRGQQVTLRCSPISGHKSVSWYQQVLGQGPQFIFQYYEKEERGRGNFPDRFSARQFPNYSSELNVNALLLGDSALYLCASSWDRGYEQYFGPGTRLTVT.

This clone was seen a handful of times. The chain combines TRBV10-3 with TRBJ1-2, with 8 bases lining up with TRBD1. This CDR3 is built from 12 residues. V gave up 2 bases and J gave up 9 bases; unmatched junction bases: 2. Per the germline V gene, CDR1 is ENHRY and CDR2 is SYGVKD. CDR3 loop: CAISEDRGSYTF. In DNA, the CDR3 is TGTGCCATCAGTGAGGACAGGGGAAGCTACACCTTC.

The chain couples TRBV11-3 to TRBJ1-5; no definite D call. V shed 3 bases and J shed 2 bases, with 14 bases lying between them. This CDR3 spans 16 amino acids. CDR1 and CDR2 (germline): SGHNT, YENEEA. This CDR3 reads CASSFPFLAGNQPQHF. The CDR3 DNA follows: TGTGCCAGCAGCTTCCCTTTTCTGGCTGGCAATCAGCCCCAGCATTTT.

The CDR3 spells CASNPVPGQLATNYGYTF. For the CDR3, the DNA is TGTGCCAGCAACCCCGTCCCCGGACAGTTGGCTACTAACTATGGCTACACCTTC. V is TRBV28 and J is TRBJ1-2, with D possibly matching TRBD1 (6 bases). Germline assignment: CDR1 MDHEN and CDR2 SYDVKM. This CDR3 spans 18 amino acids. V lost 7 bases and J lost 0, with 24 bases in between.

The rearrangement joins TRBV7-9 to TRBJ2-5; the D gene is possibly TRBD2 (7 bases). V lost 1 base to trimming and J lost 5 bases, with 14 bases between them. The CDR3 is 15 amino acids. Germline V gene data show CDR1 as SEHNR and CDR2 as FQNEAQ (reference sequence). The CDR3 loop reads CASSLEGRGAETQYF. In DNA form, the CDR3 reads TGTGCCAGCAGCTTAGAAGGTCGGGGGGCTGAGACCCAGTACTTC.

J is TRBJ2-1 and V is TRBV5-6, with 7 bases fitting TRBD1. Germline trimming cut 1 base from V and 8 bases from J; bases unmatched to any gene: 9. Germline V gene data show CDR1 as SGHDT and CDR2 as YYEEEE. This CDR3 comprises 15 residues. CDR3 region: CASSLMNRGTDEQFF. The CDR3 DNA is TGTGCCAGCAGCTTGATGAACAGGGGTACAGATGAGCAGTTCTTC.

The gene calls are TRBV10-3 and TRBJ1-5; TRBD1 matches 8 bases. Trimming cost V 6 bases and J 8 bases; bases outside gene matches: 9. The germline gives CDR1 ENHRY, CDR2 SYGVKD. The CDR3 totals 14 residues. DNA of the CDR3: TGTGCCATCAGGGGTCAGGGGGCTCGGGAGCCCCAGCATTTT. This codes for CAIRGQGAREPQHF.

This chain uses TRBV27 with TRBJ2-1; TRBD1 matches 11 bases. Germline V gene sequence: CDR1 MNHEY, CDR2 SMNVEV (reference sequence). V shed 5 bases, J shed 6 bases, and the junction held 6 bases outside the gene matches. This CDR3 is built from 15 residues. The CDR3 DNA is TGTGCCAGCAGTAAACCGGGACAGGGGGGCAATGAGCAGTTCTTC. As protein: CASSKPGQGGNEQFF.

The chain uses TRBV28 and TRBJ1-5, with a possible D match to TRBD1 (6 bases). Per germline, CDR1 MDHEN and CDR2 SYDVKM. CDR3 length equals 18 residues. The V end lost 2 bases, the J end lost 4 bases, and 21 bases lay between the germline ends. DNA of the CDR3: TGTGCCAGCAGTTTAGTCTGGTACAGGGATCGGCGGAATCAGCCCCAGCATTTT. It encodes CASSLVWYRDRRNQPQHF.

The chain uses TRBV11-2 and TRBJ2-3; TRBD2 matches 8 bases. This CDR3 region has 15 residues. The V and J ends lost 1 base and 3 bases, in that order; junction bases with no gene match: 3. The germline V gene encodes CDR1 SGHAT and CDR2 FQNNGV. The CDR3 DNA sequence: TGTGCCAGCAGCTTAGTGGGGACTAGGACAGATACGCAGTATTTT. Its protein product is CASSLVGTRTDTQYF.

The CDR3 loop is CASSFTSPGEQFF. CDR3 bases: TGTGCCAGCAGCTTTACGTCCCCGGGTGAGCAGTTCTTC. The genes are TRBV7-9 and TRBJ2-1; no definite D call. Germline V lookup: CDR1 SEHNR, CDR2 FQNEAQ (reference sequence). V was shortened by 3 bases and J by 9 bases, with 12 bases between the two germline ends. The CDR3 length is 13 residues. The complete variable domain, with remaining parts taken from reference TRBV7-9 and TRBJ2-1, reads DTGVSQNPRHKITKRGQNVTFRCDPISEHNRLYWYRQTLGQGPEFLTYFQNEAQLEKSRLLSDRFSAERPKGSFSTLEIQRTEQGDSAMYLCASSFTSPGEQFFGPGTRLTVL.

The chain carries TRBV4-2 and TRBJ2-1; 7 bases match TRBD2. J gave up 2 bases and V 3 bases, and 7 bases lay outside the gene matches. The CDR3 consists of 16 residues. Germline CDR1 and CDR2: LGHNA and YNFKEQ. In DNA form, the CDR3 reads TGTGCCAGCAGCCACGGAGCGGGATACACCTACAATGAGCAGTTCTTC. It yields the protein CASSHGAGYTYNEQFF.

This clone has at least ten counts. This sequence joins TRBV19 and TRBJ1-5; D unresolved. The CDR3 runs to 17 residues. V lost 8 bases and J 1 base, leaving 21 bases between the germline ends. From germline, CDR1 is LNHDA and CDR2 SQIVND (reference sequence). CDR3 nucleotides: TGTGCCAGTGAGGACTCAATTACTATAGTGAGCAATCAGCCCCAGCATTTT. Protein product: CASEDSITIVSNQPQHF. Supplemented by reference TRBV19 and TRBJ1-5, the full variable domain reads DGGITQSPKYLFRKEGQNVTLSCEQNLNHDAMYWYRQDPGQGLRLIYYSQIVNDFQKGDIAEGYSVSREKKESFPLTVTSAQKNPTAFYLCASEDSITIVSNQPQHFGDGTRLSIL.

This clone was detected only once. The rearrangement joins TRBV7-6 to TRBJ2-5; 7 positions agree with TRBD2. The germline V gene encodes CDR1 SGHVS and CDR2 FNYEAQ. With 3 bases clipped from V and 4 bases from J, the junction kept 8 bases outside the gene matches. CDR3 length: 15 amino acids. The CDR3 bases are TGTGCCAGCAGCTTCTCCGCGGGAGTGAGAGAGACCCAGTACTTC. This encodes CASSFSAGVRETQYF. Using reference TRBV7-6 and TRBJ2-5 for the parts outside the CDR3, the full variable domain is GAGVSQSPRYKVTKRGQDVALRCDPISGHVSLYWYRQALGQGPEFLTYFNYEAQQDKSGLPNDRFSAERPEGSISTLTIQRTEQRDSAMYRCASSFSAGVRETQYFGPGTRLLVL.